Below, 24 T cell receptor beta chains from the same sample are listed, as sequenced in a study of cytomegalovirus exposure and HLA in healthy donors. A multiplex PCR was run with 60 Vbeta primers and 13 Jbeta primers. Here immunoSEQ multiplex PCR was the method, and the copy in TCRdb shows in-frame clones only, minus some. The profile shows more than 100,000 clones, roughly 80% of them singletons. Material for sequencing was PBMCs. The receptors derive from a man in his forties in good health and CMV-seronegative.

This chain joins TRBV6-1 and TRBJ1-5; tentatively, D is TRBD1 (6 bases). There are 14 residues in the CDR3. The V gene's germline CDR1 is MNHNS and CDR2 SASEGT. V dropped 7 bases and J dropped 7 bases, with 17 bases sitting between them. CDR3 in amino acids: CASNGGGEQQPQHF. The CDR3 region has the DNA TGTGCCAGCAATGGGGGGGGCGAACAGCAGCCCCAGCATTTT.

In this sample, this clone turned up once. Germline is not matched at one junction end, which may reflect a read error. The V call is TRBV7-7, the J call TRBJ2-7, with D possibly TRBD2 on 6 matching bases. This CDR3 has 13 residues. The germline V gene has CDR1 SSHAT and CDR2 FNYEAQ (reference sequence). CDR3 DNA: TGTGCTAGCAGCTTAGCCGAGTCGGGGGTGCAGTACTTC. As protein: CASSLAESGVQYF.

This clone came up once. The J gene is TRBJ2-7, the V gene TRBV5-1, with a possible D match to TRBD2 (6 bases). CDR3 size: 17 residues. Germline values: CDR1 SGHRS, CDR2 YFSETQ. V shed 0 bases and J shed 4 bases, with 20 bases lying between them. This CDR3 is CASSLAGGIRSDYEQYF. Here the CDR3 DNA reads TGCGCCAGCAGCTTGGCCGGGGGAATTAGGTCGGATTACGAGCAGTACTTC.

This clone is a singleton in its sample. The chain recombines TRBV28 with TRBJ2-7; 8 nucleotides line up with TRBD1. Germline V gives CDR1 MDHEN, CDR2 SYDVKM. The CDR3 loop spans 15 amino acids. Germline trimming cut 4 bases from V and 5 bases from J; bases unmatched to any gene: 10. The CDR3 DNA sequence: TGTGCCAGCAGTTATGGACAGGGACGGCTAGACGAGCAGTACTTC. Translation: CASSYGQGRLDEQYF.

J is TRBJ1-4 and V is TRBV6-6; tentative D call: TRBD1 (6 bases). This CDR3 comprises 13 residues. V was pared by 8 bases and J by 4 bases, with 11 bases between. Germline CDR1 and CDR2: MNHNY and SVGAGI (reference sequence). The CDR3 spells CASSWTVNEKLFF. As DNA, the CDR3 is TGTGCCAGCTCATGGACAGTTAATGAAAAACTGTTTTTT.

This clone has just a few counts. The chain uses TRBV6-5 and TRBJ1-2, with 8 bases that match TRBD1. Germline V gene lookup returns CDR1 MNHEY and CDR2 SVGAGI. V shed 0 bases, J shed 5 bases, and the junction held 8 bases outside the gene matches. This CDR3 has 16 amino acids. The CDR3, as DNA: TGTGCCAGCAGTTACTCCGAGGTGTGGACAGGGTATGGCTACACCTTC. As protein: CASSYSEVWTGYGYTF.

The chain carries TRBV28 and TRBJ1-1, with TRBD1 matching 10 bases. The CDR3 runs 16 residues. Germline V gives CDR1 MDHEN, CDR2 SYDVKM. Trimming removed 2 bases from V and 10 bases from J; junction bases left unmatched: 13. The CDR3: CASSLGRDRGGWAAFF. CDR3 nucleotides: TGTGCCAGCAGTTTAGGGCGGGACAGGGGTGGGTGGGCAGCTTTCTTT. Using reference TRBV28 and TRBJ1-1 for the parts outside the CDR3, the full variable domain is DVKVTQSSRYLVKRTGEKVFLECVQDMDHENMFWYRQDPGLGLRLIYFSYDVKMKEKGDIPEGYSVSREKKERFSLILESASTNQTSMYLCASSLGRDRGGWAAFFGQGTRLTVV.

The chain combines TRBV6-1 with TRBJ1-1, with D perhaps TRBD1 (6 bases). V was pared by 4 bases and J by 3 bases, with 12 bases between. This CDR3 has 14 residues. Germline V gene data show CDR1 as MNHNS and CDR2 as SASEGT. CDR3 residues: CASSVYRVDTEAFF. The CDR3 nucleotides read TGTGCCAGCAGTGTATACAGGGTAGACACTGAAGCTTTCTTT.

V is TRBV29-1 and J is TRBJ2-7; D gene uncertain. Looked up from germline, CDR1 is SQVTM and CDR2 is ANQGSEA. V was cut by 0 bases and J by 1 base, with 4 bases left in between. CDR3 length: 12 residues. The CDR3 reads CSVEDQSYEQYF. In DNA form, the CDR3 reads TGCAGCGTTGAAGATCAATCCTACGAGCAGTACTTC.

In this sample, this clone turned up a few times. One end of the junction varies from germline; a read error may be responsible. The CDR3 nucleotides are TGTGCTAGCAGCTTATCTGCGGCCAATGAGCAGTTCTTC. Protein sequence: CASSLSAANEQFF. The chain joins TRBV7-7 to TRBJ2-1; D not resolved. This CDR3 is built from 13 residues. Germline CDR1 is SSHAT and CDR2 is FNYEAQ (reference sequence).

The CDR3 sequence is CASSFTGTGKILNTEAFF. For the CDR3, the DNA is TGTGCCAGCAGTTTTACCGGGACAGGGAAAATTCTGAACACTGAAGCTTTCTTT. The genes are TRBV7-2 and TRBJ1-1; 9 bases agree with TRBD1. The CDR3 is made up of 18 amino acids. V lost 6 bases and J lost 0; bases outside the gene matches: 14. Per germline, CDR1 SGHTA and CDR2 FQGNSA.

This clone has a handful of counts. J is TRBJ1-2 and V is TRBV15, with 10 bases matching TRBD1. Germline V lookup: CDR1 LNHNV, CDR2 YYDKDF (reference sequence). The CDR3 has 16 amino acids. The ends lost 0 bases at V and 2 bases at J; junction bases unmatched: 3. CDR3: CATSRDRTGGNYGYTF. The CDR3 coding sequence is TGTGCCACCAGCAGAGATAGGACAGGGGGGAACTATGGCTACACCTTC.

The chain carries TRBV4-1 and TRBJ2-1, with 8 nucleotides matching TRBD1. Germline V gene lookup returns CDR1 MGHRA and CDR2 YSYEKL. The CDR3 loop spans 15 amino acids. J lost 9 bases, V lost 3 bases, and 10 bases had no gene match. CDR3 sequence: CASSHGRTGPREQFF. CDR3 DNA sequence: TGCGCCAGCAGCCATGGCAGGACAGGGCCCCGTGAGCAGTTCTTC.

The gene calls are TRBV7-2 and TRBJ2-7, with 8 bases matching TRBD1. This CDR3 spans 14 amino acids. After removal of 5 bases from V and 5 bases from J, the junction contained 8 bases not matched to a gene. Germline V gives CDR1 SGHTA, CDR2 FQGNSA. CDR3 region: CASSLTGGKDEQYF. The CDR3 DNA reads TGTGCCAGCAGCCTCACAGGGGGTAAGGACGAGCAGTACTTC.

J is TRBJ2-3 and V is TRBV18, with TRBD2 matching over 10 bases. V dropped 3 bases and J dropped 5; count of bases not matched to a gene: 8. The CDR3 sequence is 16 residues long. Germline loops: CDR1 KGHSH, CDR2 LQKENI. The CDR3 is CASSPWASGSVDTQYF. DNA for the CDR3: TGTGCCAGCTCACCGTGGGCTAGCGGGAGTGTAGATACGCAGTATTTT.

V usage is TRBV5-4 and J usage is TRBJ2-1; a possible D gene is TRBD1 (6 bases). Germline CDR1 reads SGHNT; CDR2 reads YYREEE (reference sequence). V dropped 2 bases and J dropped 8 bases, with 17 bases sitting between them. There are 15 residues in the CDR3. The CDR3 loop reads CASSLPGQLGHEQFF. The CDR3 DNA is TGTGCCAGCAGCTTACCGGGACAACTAGGCCATGAGCAGTTCTTC.

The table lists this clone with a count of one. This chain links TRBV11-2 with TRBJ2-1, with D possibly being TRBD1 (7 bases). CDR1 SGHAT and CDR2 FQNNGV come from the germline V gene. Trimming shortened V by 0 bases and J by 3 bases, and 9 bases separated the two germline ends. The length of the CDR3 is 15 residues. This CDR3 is CASSLDRGVYNEQFF. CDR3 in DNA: TGTGCCAGCAGCTTAGACAGGGGGGTCTACAATGAGCAGTTCTTC.

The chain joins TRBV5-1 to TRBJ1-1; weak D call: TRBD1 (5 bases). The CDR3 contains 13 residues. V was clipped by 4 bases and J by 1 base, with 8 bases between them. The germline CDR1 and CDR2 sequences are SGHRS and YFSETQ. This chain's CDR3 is CASSLGANTEAFF. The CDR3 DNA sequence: TGCGCCAGCAGCCTTGGGGCGAACACTGAAGCTTTCTTT.

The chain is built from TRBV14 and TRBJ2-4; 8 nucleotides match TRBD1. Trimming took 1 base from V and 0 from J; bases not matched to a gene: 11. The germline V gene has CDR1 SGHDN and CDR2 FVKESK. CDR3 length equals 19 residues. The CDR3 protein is CASSQGSGGFLLAKNIQYF. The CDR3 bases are TGTGCCAGCAGCCAAGGTTCAGGGGGCTTCCTCTTAGCCAAAAACATTCAGTACTTC.

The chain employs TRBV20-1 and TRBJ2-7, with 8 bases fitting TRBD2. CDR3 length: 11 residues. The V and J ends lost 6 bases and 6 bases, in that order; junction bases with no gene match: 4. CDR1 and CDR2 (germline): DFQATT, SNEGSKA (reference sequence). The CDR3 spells CSAGLEVEQYF. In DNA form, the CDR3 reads TGCAGTGCGGGACTAGAGGTCGAGCAGTACTTC.

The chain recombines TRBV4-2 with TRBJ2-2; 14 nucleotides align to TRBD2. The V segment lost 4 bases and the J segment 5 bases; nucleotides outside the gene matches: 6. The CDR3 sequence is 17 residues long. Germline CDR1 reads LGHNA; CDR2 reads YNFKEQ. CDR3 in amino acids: CASSRGLAGGGTGELFF. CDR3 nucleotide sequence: TGTGCCAGCAGCCGAGGACTAGCGGGAGGAGGAACCGGGGAGCTGTTTTTT.

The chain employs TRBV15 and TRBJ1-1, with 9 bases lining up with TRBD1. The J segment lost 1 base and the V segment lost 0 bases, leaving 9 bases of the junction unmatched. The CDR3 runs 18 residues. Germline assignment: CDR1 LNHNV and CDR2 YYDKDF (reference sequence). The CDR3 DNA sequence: TGTGCCACCAGCAGAGATTTTTCCCTGACAGGGGGGAACACTGAAGCTTTCTTT. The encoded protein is CATSRDFSLTGGNTEAFF.

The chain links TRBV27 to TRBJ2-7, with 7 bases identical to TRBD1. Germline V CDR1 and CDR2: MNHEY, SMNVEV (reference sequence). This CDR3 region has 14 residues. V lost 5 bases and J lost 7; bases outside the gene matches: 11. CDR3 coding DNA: TGTGCCAGCAGTATACAGGGGTTCGGCAGGGAGCAGTACTTC. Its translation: CASSIQGFGREQYF.

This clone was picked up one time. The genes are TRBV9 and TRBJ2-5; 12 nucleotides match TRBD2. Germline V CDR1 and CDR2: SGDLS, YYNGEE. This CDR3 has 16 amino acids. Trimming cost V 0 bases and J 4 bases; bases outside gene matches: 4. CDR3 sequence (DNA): TGTGCCAGCAGCGTAGCTGGGGGACTAGCGGGAGAGACCCAGTACTTC. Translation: CASSVAGGLAGETQYF.